One and the same sample provided the 5 T cell receptor beta chains below, sequenced in a study of shared clonotypes between healthy human individuals. Libraries were prepared by immunoSEQ multiplex PCR; TCRdb keeps only in-frame clonotypes and omits some of them. The sample records some 1,100,000 clones, around three quarters being singletons. What was sequenced was memory CD4+ T cells from PBMCs. Subset denoted: CD45RA-negative fraction. The origin of the receptors is a man aged 18 to 29 in good health. Some clones in this sample may be carry-over from other donors' samples.

The chain recombines TRBV5-5 with TRBJ1-1; TRBD1 might be the D (6 bases). The CDR3 is made up of 14 amino acids. Germline CDR1 reads SGHKS; CDR2 reads YYEKEE (reference sequence). Trimming shortened V by 4 bases and J by 4 bases, and 14 bases separated the two germline ends. CDR3 nucleotides: TGTGCCAGCAGCCCGCTACAGGGCGGCACTGAAGCTTTCTTT. This gives the protein CASSPLQGGTEAFF.

The CDR3 DNA follows: TGCGCCAGCAGCTTTAGGGGAAGGGAGAACACTGAAGCTTTCTTT. Residues: CASSFRGRENTEAFF. The chain uses TRBV5-1 and TRBJ1-1, with D perhaps matching TRBD1 (5 bases). Deletions cut 2 bases from V and 1 base from J, with 12 bases between. Germline V gene sequence: CDR1 SGHRS, CDR2 YFSETQ. CDR3 length: 15 amino acids.

The rearrangement uses TRBV2 and TRBJ2-5, with D uncertain. V was trimmed by 3 bases and J by 5 bases, leaving 10 bases between them. Germline V gives CDR1 SNHLY, CDR2 FYNNEI. CDR3 length equals 13 residues. CDR3 in DNA: TGTGCCAGCAGTGATCGCGCTCGGGAGACCCAGTACTTC. Translation gives CASSDRARETQYF.

Details on this clone: A much larger clone sits a single nucleotide away, making a read error possible. This same CDR3 is encoded by further DNA sequences in the sample. The chain is built from TRBV7-2 and TRBJ2-5; D ambiguous. V lost 1 base and J 5 bases, leaving 5 bases between the germline ends. Germline CDR1 reads SGHTA; CDR2 reads FQGNSA. The CDR3 is 12 residues long. The DNA for the CDR3 is TGTGCCAGCAGCTTAGTAGGGGAGACCCAGTACTTC. This translates into CASSLVGETQYF.

The chain employs TRBV9 and TRBJ1-5, with 7 nucleotides matching TRBD1. V trimming: 3 bases; J trimming: 2 bases; junction bases outside the gene matches: 8. Germline V gives CDR1 SGDLS, CDR2 YYNGEE. The CDR3 loop spans 16 amino acids. CDR3 loop: CASSAGQGGGNQPQHF. CDR3 DNA: TGTGCCAGCAGCGCGGGGCAGGGGGGCGGCAATCAGCCCCAGCATTTT.